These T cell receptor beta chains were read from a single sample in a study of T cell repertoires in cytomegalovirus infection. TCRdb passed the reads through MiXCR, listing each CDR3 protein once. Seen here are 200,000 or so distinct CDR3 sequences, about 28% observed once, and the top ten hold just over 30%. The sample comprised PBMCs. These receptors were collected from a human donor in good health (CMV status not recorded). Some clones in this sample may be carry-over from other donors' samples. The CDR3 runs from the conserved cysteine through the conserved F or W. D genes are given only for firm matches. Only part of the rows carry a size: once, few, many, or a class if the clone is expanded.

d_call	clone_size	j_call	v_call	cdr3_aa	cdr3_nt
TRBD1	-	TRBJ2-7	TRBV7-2	CASSPNRGGYEQYF	TGTGCCAGCAGCCCCAACAGGGGCGGCTACGAGCAGTACTTC
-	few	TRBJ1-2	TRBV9	CASSVHGGDYGYTF	TGTGCCAGCAGCGTACATGGAGGGGACTATGGCTACACCTTC
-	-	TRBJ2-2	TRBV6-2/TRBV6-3	CASTLDSPNTGELFF	TGTGCCAGCACCCTGGACAGCCCCAACACCGGGGAGCTGTTTTTT
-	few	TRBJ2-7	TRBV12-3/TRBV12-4	CASSRWGLDYEQYF	TGTGCCAGCAGCCGCTGGGGACTTGACTACGAGCAGTACTTC
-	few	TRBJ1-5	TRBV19	CASSIRAEAGKGQPQHF	TGTGCCAGTAGTATACGTGCAGAGGCAGGGAAAGGTCAGCCCCAGCATTTT
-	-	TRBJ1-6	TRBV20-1	CSARDGGQAGYSPLHF	TGCAGTGCTAGAGATGGAGGGCAGGCCGGGTATTCACCCCTCCACTTT
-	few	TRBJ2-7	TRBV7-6	CASSLARPGTTSGYEQYF	TGTGCCAGCAGCTTAGCACGGCCGGGTACAACTTCGGGCTACGAGCAGTACTTC
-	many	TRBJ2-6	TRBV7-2	CASSQRRKLRSGANVLTF	TGTGCCAGCAGCCAACGGAGGAAATTAAGATCTGGGGCCAACGTCCTGACTTTC
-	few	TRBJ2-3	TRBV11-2	CASSSNPGRTDTQYF	TGTGCCAGCAGCTCCAATCCGGGACGTACAGATACGCAGTATTTT
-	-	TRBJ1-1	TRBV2	CATLRGPGYDPEAFF	TGTGCCACCTTGCGGGGGCCAGGGTACGACCCTGAAGCTTTCTTT
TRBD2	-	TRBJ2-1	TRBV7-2	CASSLSSGGARNEQFF	TGTGCCAGCAGCTTATCTAGCGGGGGGGCTCGGAATGAGCAGTTCTTC
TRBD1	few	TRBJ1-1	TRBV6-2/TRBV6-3	CASPPNRGPSTEAFF	TGTGCCAGCCCGCCCAACAGGGGGCCGAGCACTGAAGCTTTCTTT
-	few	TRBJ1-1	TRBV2	CASSQATEAFF	TGTGCCAGCAGTCAGGCCACTGAAGCTTTCTTT
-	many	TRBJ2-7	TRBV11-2	CASREVGTPPYEQYF	TGTGCCAGCAGAGAAGTCGGGACCCCACCCTACGAGCAGTACTTC
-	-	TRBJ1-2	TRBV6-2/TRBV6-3	CASSPNRSGYTF	TGTGCCAGCAGTCCTAACAGGTCCGGCTACACCTTC
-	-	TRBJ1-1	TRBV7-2	CASSYTPTLNTEAFF	TGTGCCAGCAGCTACACTCCCACCTTGAACACTGAAGCTTTCTTT
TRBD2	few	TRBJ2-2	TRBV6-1	CASSETGGAENTGELFF	TGTGCCAGCAGTGAAACCGGGGGGGCGGAGAACACCGGGGAGCTGTTTTTT
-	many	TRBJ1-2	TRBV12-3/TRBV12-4	CASSSEFRLGYTF	TGTGCCAGCAGCTCCGAATTCAGGCTTGGCTACACCTTC
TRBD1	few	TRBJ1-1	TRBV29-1	CSVEKGGGAGTEAFF	TGCAGCGTTGAAAAGGGAGGGGGCGCAGGCACTGAAGCTTTCTTT
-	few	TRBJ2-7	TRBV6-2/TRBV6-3	CASRPPRRALYEQYF	TGTGCCAGCCGCCCCCCGAGAAGGGCCCTATACGAGCAGTACTTC
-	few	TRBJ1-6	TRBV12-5	CASGLAPNSPLHF	TGTGCTAGTGGTTTGGCCCCTAATTCACCCCTCCACTTT
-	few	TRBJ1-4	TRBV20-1	CSARTEGNEKLFF	TGCAGTGCTAGGACGGAGGGTAATGAAAAACTGTTTTTT